This record looks at one TCR beta chain sequence and its context. In its sample, this clonotype was seen once. Its antigen target is currently unknown. No quality values exist for individual bases; no much larger clone is one base distant. For sequencing, an Illumina NovaSeq 6000 was employed. TCRalpha and TCRbeta cDNA libraries were constructed by 5'RACE with constant-segment primers, with sample barcodes and unique molecular identifiers being introduced. RNA was extracted from every sample with Trizol reagent. Libraries were amplified in two PCR steps, with a second sample barcode and Illumina TruSeq adapters added in the second step. Libraries were sequenced on an Illumina NovaSeq with 2 x 150 bp paired-end reads. In the authors' own workflow: Demultiplexing of reads and collapsing into UMI-guided consensus sequences were performed with migec v1.2.7. Using mixcr v2.1.11, the UMI consensuses were aligned to TRA and TRB V and J templates and assembled into clonotypes. A clonotype was counted as expanded or contracted only when both edgeR and NoisET called the clonotype significant, with the noise models trained on biological replicates. edgeR calls used a false discovery rate-adjusted p below 0.01 and a log2 fold-change threshold of 1. PCA with hierarchical clustering of max-normalized trajectories of the 1000 most abundant clonotypes was used as exploratory dynamics analysis. Each responding clone was given a CD4 or CD8 phenotype based on the CD4+ and CD8+ repertoires, which had been sequenced separately. TCRdb reprocessed the public reads (quality trimming at Q25 with fastp, clone calling with MiXCR) and kept in-frame beta chains. Identical CDR3 proteins give one entry, which carries the most common genes and DNA. The V and J calls and clone size come from TCRdb's table, not from the authors' own analysis. Counted in this sample were about 200,000 distinct CDR3 sequences; roughly 18% of them appeared once. The top ten clones comprise 2% to 3% of the sample.

This record comes from a study of T-cell memory formation after mild COVID-19 (dated by TCRdb to the early 2020s). General notes on the study: Most TCR sequence clusters were specific to one of the two donors. The cohort comprised two young, previously healthy adult volunteers, one female and one male. In a couple of donors, T-cell clones that expanded and contracted after mild COVID-19 were tracked by sequencing TCRalpha and TCRbeta repertoires over time. Beyond this particular receptor, the publication reports: From day 15 to 85, contracting clones showed balanced CD4/CD8 phenotypes, whereas a second wave of clones that expanded from day 15 to 37 leaned towards CD4+. Contracting CD4+ clones turned up mainly in the CM and EM memory subsets, whereas EMRA was where CD8+ clones were enriched. The study covered only a couple of mild cases, and larger cohorts including severe cases with pre-infection samples were considered necessary. Some responding clones were found in pre-infection memory, which suggests that pre-existing cross-reactive memory T cells took part in the SARS-CoV-2 response. SARS-CoV-2 specificity of the second-wave clones peaking on day 37 was not confirmed.

Trimming takes 4 bases off V and 1 base off J; junction bases not matched to a gene: 6. Based on the germline V gene, the CDR1 and CDR2 sequences are SGHRS and YFSETQ. Measured from the cysteine to the phenylalanine, the CDR3 is 16 residues long. This entry keeps only the CDR3 DNA: 48 bases, framed from base 1. Ficoll-Paque density gradient centrifugation was the method used to isolate PBMCs. The source is an adult woman who had mild COVID-19 (a few samples of this study predate the infection). The sample titles of this study are shuffled in the database, so cell type and time point are left out; the donor was told from shared clones. The rearrangement combines TRBV5-1 with TRBJ2-3, with 10 central nucleotides matching TRBD2. The sequenced sample consisted of PBMCs or a T cell subset sorted from them (not recorded which). The CDR3 protein sequence reads: CASSLSGRTGTDTQYF. The DNA is as follows: TGCGCCAGCAGCCTTAGCGGGAGGACTGGCACAGATACGCAGTATTTT.